The clone carrying this T cell receptor (beta chain) appeared once. These data originate in a study of blood T cell repertoires in COVID-19. Assay used: immunoSEQ multiplex PCR; TCRdb lists only in-frame clones, some missing. The table lists 170,000 or so clones, about 90% of them singletons. Participants' reported clinical history set cohort assignment. The length of the CDR3 is 15 residues. Germline values: CDR1 SGHRS, CDR2 YFSETQ. Trimming cost V 0 bases and J 3 bases, with 10 bases left between them. The chain has TRBV5-1 and TRBJ2-1; D is unclear. The source of this sequence is a woman aged 45 to 65 who had recovered from COVID-19. Material: PBMCs or T cells enriched from blood (not recorded which). The CDR3 sequence is CASSLVNINYNEQFF. The CDR3 region has the DNA TGCGCCAGCAGCTTGGTCAACATCAACTACAATGAGCAGTTCTTC. Drawing the rest from reference TRBV5-1 and TRBJ2-1, the complete variable domain is KAGVTQTPRYLIKTRGQQVTLSCSPISGHRSVSWYQQTPGQGLQFLFEYFSETQRNKGNFPGRFSGRQFSNSRSEMNVSTLELGDSALYLCASSLVNINYNEQFFGPGTRLTVL.